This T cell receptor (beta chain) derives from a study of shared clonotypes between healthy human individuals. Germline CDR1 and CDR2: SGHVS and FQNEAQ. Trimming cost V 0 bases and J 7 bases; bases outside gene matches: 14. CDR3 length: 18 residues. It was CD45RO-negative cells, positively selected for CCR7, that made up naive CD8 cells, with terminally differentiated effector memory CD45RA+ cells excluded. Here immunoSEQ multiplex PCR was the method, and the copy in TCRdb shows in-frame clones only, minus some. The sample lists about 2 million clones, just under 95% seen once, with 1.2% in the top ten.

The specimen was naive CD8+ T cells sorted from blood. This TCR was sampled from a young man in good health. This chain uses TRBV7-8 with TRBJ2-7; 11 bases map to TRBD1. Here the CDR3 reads CASSLARLIGQGAGEQYF. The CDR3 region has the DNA TGTGCCAGCAGCTTAGCGCGTCTGATAGGACAGGGGGCGGGGGAGCAGTACTTC.